This TCR beta chain was sequenced for a study of blood T cell repertoires in COVID-19. Across the whole study: T cells, B-cell-depleted T cells, or PBMCs supplied cDNA or gDNA.

Clones were read by immunoSEQ multiplex PCR, and TCRdb kept only the in-frame ones, dropping some. The sample lists some 200,000 clones, around 89% occurring once. Germline V CDR1 and CDR2: LGHDT, YNNKEL (reference sequence). The CDR3 runs 15 residues. V gave up 0 bases and J gave up 6 bases; unmatched junction bases: 3. Individuals aged about 18 to 95 years were recruited from fewer than 25 US areas. Donors were grouped by their self-reported clinical history. The chain joins TRBV3-1 (or the pseudogene TRBV3-2) to TRBJ2-2; TRBD1 agrees at 8 bases. The receptor was derived from a woman under 30 who had recovered from COVID-19. Sequencing used PBMCs or T cells enriched from blood (not recorded which). CDR3 residues: CASSQDQGAAGELFF. In nucleotides, the CDR3 is TGTGCCAGCAGCCAAGATCAGGGGGCGGCCGGGGAGCTGTTTTTT.